The rows below give T cell receptor beta chains drawn from one sample of a study of blood T cell repertoires in COVID-19. Libraries were prepared by immunoSEQ multiplex PCR; TCRdb keeps only in-frame clonotypes and omits some of them. Of 84,000 or so clones in the sample, 83% are singletons; the top ten hold roughly 32%. Sample: peripheral blood. Receptors originate from a woman at least 80 years old with acute or convalescent COVID-19. Each CDR3 is given with its conserved first and last residue. A D gene is named only where the DNA matches it firmly. For some rows the clone size is stated as once, few or many, or as a class when expanded; others skip it.

D gene,V gene,J gene,clone size,CDR3 DNA,CDR3 protein
TRBD1,TRBV6-2/TRBV6-3,TRBJ1-2,.,TGTGCCAGCAGCCTACAGGGGGCAAGGGGCTACACCTTC,CASSLQGARGYTF
TRBD2,TRBV11-3,TRBJ2-5,.,TGTGCCAGCAGCCTACCACTAGCGGGAGTTAGGGAGACCCAGTACTTC,CASSLPLAGVRETQYF
.,TRBV27,TRBJ1-4,.,TGTGCCAGCAGTTTACAGGGGATAAATGAAAAACTGTTTTTT,CASSLQGINEKLFF
.,TRBV4-3,TRBJ2-7,once,TGCGCCAGCAGCCAAGATAGGGGGACAAAGACCTTC,CASSQDRGTKTF
TRBD1,TRBV19,TRBJ1-1,.,TGTGCCAGTAGTACCCAGGGGGAGACTGAAGCTTTCTTT,CASSTQGETEAFF
.,TRBV5-1,TRBJ2-5,.,TGCGCCAGCAGCTTGGGACCACGACAAAGACAAGAGACCCAGTACTTC,CASSLGPRQRQETQYF
TRBD1,TRBV10-3,TRBJ1-1,.,TGTGCCATCGGGGGACAGGGGGTGAGCACTGAAGCTTTCTTT,CAIGGQGVSTEAFF
.,TRBV7-2,TRBJ2-7,few,TGTGCCAGCAGCGAACAGGGTGGGGGCTACGAGCAGTACTTC,CASSEQGGGYEQYF
TRBD1,TRBV6-1,TRBJ1-5,.,TGTGCCAGCAGTGAAATAAGAGGGACAGGGGGCAGGCAGCCCCAGCATTTT,CASSEIRGTGGRQPQHF
.,TRBV5-1,TRBJ2-3,.,TGCGCCAGCAGCTCCCAGGGGACAGATACGCAGTATTTT,CASSSQGTDTQYF
.,TRBV7-2,TRBJ2-3,.,TGTGCCAGCAGCTTAGTACCAGGGGCAACAGATACGCAGTATTTT,CASSLVPGATDTQYF
TRBD2,TRBV7-9,TRBJ2-3,.,TGTGCCAGCAGCTCGGGACTAGCGGGAGGGCCAGGTACGCAGTATTTT,CASSSGLAGGPGTQYF
TRBD1,TRBV19,TRBJ2-2,.,TGTGCCAGTAGTCGACAGGGGGCGGGCACCGGGGAGCTGTTTTTT,CASSRQGAGTGELFF
.,TRBV23-1,TRBJ2-7,once,TGCGCCAGCAGTCAACCCCCCTGCTCCTACGAGCAGTACTTC,CASSQPPCSYEQYF
.,TRBV21-1,TRBJ2-7,.,TGTGCCAGCAGCAAAGACAGGTACTACGAGCAGTACTTC,CASSKDRYYEQYF
.,TRBV2,TRBJ1-5,.,TGTGCCAGCAAATGGGCAGGGGATAGCAATCAGCCCCAGCATTTT,CASKWAGDSNQPQHF
.,TRBV11-3,TRBJ2-7,.,TGTGCCAGCAGCACGCGACAGTTGGGCCCCTACGAGCAGTACTTC,CASSTRQLGPYEQYF
.,TRBV6-2/TRBV6-3,TRBJ1-2,.,TGTGCCAGCAGTAGGACAGCCTATGGCTACACCTTC,CASSRTAYGYTF